The 8 T cell receptor beta chains in this list originate from one sample, sequenced in a study of HIV-infected patients and healthy controls. TCRdb processed the 5' RACE reads anew with MiXCR; each CDR3 protein has one entry. The data show 15,000 to 20,000 distinct CDR3 sequences, about 15% seen once. Input material: CD8+ T cells from blood. All receptors derive from a human donor in good health.

This clonotype has more than one count but fewer than ten. The rearrangement links TRBV14 to TRBJ2-1; the match to TRBD2 covers 7 bases. This CDR3 spans 15 amino acids. Germline CDR1 and CDR2: SGHDN and FVKESK. V was clipped by 1 base and J by 6 bases; unmatched bases: 6. The CDR3 loop reads CASSQGTGGGNEQFF. In DNA, the CDR3 is TGTGCCAGCAGCCAAGGAACGGGGGGAGGCAATGAGCAGTTCTTC. Full variable domain (outside the CDR3, taken from reference TRBV14 and TRBJ2-1): EAGVTQFPSHSVIEKGQTVTLRCDPISGHDNLYWYRRVMGKEIKFLLHFVKESKQDESGMPNNRFLAERTGGTYSTLKVQPAELEDSGVYFCASSQGTGGGNEQFFGPGTRLTVL.

This clonotype appeared many times. The V and J genes are TRBV4-3 and TRBJ2-5, with TRBD1 matching 10 bases. Germline assignment: CDR1 LGHNA and CDR2 YSLEER. The ends lost 1 base at V and 4 bases at J; junction bases unmatched: 6. CDR3 length equals 16 residues. The CDR3 DNA reads as TGCGCCAGCAGCCAAGGGGACAGGGGTCTCGGAGAGACCCAGTACTTC. It specifies CASSQGDRGLGETQYF.

In this sample, this clonotype turned up many times. CDR3 amino acids: CASSESGGFLPQHF. The CDR3, as DNA: TGTGCCAGCAGTGAATCGGGCGGGTTTCTGCCCCAGCATTTT. The chain is built from TRBV25-1 and TRBJ1-5, with unresolved D. V lost 1 base and J lost 9, with 13 bases in between. Per germline, CDR1 MGHDK and CDR2 SYGVNS. This CDR3 is built from 14 residues.

This clonotype was picked up one time. The rearrangement joins TRBV6-4 to TRBJ1-5; maybe TRBD1 (5 bases). The CDR3 covers 15 residues. Deletions cut 0 bases from V and 6 bases from J, with 12 bases between. The germline V gene encodes CDR1 MRHNA and CDR2 SNTAGT. The CDR3 bases are TGTGCCAGCAGTGACTCCGAGGGGCACAGTCAGCCCCAGCATTTT. Its protein product is CASSDSEGHSQPQHF.

This clonotype was counted at least ten times. This chain uses TRBV7-9 with TRBJ1-1; D perhaps matches TRBD1 (5 bases). V lost 5 bases and J 0 bases, leaving 13 bases between the germline ends. CDR1 and CDR2 (germline): SEHNR, FQNEAQ (reference sequence). This CDR3 contains 15 residues. The CDR3 is CASSHKTTVNTEAFF. The CDR3 region has the DNA TGTGCCAGCAGCCATAAAACGACAGTGAACACTGAAGCTTTCTTT.

Regarding this clonotype: A read error is likely, as this CDR3 ends without the conserved phenylalanine or tryptophan. The rearrangement links TRBV29-1 to TRBJ2-2; the D gene is possibly TRBD2 (5 bases). CDR3 length: 13 amino acids. CDR1 is SQVTM and CDR2 is ANQGSEA in the germline V gene. The V end was cut by 4 bases, the J end by 4 bases, with 10 bases between. The CDR3 reads CSVARAATGELFS. In DNA, the CDR3 is TGCAGCGTTGCGAGGGCGGCCACCGGGGAGCTGTTTTCT.

This clonotype was picked up many times. V and J are TRBV4-3 and TRBJ1-3; unclear D gene. Trimming removed 4 bases from V and 2 bases from J, with 9 bases in between. The CDR3 covers 14 residues. CDR1 LGHNA and CDR2 YSLEER come from the germline V gene. For the CDR3, the DNA is TGCGCCAGCAGCCCTGACGGGACTGGAAACACCATATATTTT. Translation: CASSPDGTGNTIYF.

This clonotype was seen at least ten times. CDR3 residues: CASSLGPVVEGRSYNSPLHF. As DNA, the CDR3 is TGTGCCAGCAGCTTAGGGCCCGTTGTGGAAGGCCGCTCCTATAATTCACCCCTCCACTTT. V gene TRBV7-8 combines with J gene TRBJ1-6, with D unclear. This CDR3 contains 20 residues. Germline loops: CDR1 SGHVS, CDR2 FQNEAQ. V was pared by 1 base and J by 0 bases, with 19 bases between. Combining the CDR3 with reference TRBV7-8 and TRBJ1-6 gives the whole variable domain GAGVSQSPRYKVAKRGQDVALRCDPISGHVSLFWYQQALGQGPEFLTYFQNEAQLDKSGLPSDRFFAERPEGSVSTLKIQRTQQEDSAVYLCASSLGPVVEGRSYNSPLHFGNGTRLTVT.